This T cell receptor beta chain was observed in a study of T cells after somatic rescue of genetic block (TCRdb year 2020). Turning to the overall study: The study assessed how robust, over the long term, a T-cell system was when the system had developed through somatic rescue of a genetic block in T-cell development.

Libraries came from the immunoSEQ multiplex PCR assay. TCRdb stores this immuneACCESS table with in-frame sequences only. Part of the clones is absent; in the studies checked, under half of the shortfall reflects unresolved V genes, and no reason is known for the rest. The sample has roughly 92,000 clones on record, 85% to 90% of them singletons. Around 1.6% of the sample goes to the ten largest clones. Details on this clone: No cognate antigen has been identified for it. Base qualities are not provided; no much larger clone lies one nucleotide away.

V is clipped by 0 bases and J by 0 bases, and the sequence between their germline boundaries is 6 bases long. Measured from the cysteine to the phenylalanine, the CDR3 is 15 residues long. Only CDR3 DNA is held: 45 bases, read in frame from base 1. CDR1 and CDR2 (LNHNV, YYDKDF) derive from the germline V gene (reference sequence). This TCR derives from a woman under 30. The sequence is built from TRBV15 and TRBJ1-5; there is no confident call for the D gene. Material for sequencing was peripheral blood mononuclear cells (PBMCs). The CDR3 protein: CATSRDYGSNQPQHF. Read as DNA, the sequence is TGTGCCACCAGCAGAGATTATGGTAGCAATCAGCCCCAGCATTTT.